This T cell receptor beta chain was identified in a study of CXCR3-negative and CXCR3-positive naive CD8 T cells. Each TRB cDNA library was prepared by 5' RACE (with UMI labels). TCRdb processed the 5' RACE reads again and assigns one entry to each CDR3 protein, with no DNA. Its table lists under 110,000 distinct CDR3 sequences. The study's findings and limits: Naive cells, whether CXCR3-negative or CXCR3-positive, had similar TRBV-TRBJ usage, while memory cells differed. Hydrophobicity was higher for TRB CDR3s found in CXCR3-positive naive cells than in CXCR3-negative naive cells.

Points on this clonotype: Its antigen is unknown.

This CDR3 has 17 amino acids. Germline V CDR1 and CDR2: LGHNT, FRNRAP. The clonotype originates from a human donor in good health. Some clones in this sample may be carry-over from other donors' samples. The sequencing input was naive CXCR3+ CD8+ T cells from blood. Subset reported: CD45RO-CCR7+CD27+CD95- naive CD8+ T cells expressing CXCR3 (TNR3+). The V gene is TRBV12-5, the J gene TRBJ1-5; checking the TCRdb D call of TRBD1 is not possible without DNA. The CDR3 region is CASGLDGTGGTNQPQHF.